This TCR beta chain was documented in a study of blood T cell repertoires in COVID-19. Across the study: Sites in the United States, Italy and Spain provided acute and convalescent COVID-19 samples. Sources were T cells, B-cell-depleted T cells, or PBMCs; the material itself was cDNA or gDNA.

Patients from Seattle were sampled longitudinally, starting during active infection. V was pared by 3 bases and J by 4 bases, with 8 bases of the junction left unmatched. The CDR3 runs to 16 residues. Germline CDR1 reads SGDLS; CDR2 reads YYNGEE. Authors' data handling: The assay estimated nucleated cells by amplifying reference gene primers. Profiling relied on immunoSEQ multiplex PCR, and the TCRdb table lists in-frame clones only, not all of them. V, J and clone size derive from that table, while D and trimming were established from the DNA sequence. The sample consists of 200,000 to 250,000 clones, 80% to 85% of them appearing once.

The sample consisted of peripheral blood. The clonotype was recovered from a woman of 80 years or more with COVID-19, enrolled during active disease. The chain carries TRBV9 and TRBJ1-3, with 9 positions matching TRBD1. The CDR3 spells CASSGRQGGRGNTIYF. In DNA, the CDR3 is TGTGCCAGCAGCGGCAGACAGGGGGGACGGGGAAACACCATATATTTT.